Shown below are 16 T cell receptor beta chains from a single sample sequenced in a study of blood T cells in healthy people across ages. With a J-beta primer mix and a sample-barcoded 5' primer, a second PCR ran about 6 to 11 cycles. TCRdb fed the 5' RACE reads into MiXCR, producing one record per CDR3 protein. The sample has under 2 million distinct CDR3 sequences; 30% to 40% are singletons. The sequenced material came from blood. The receptors originated from a young woman in good health.

This clonotype was detected once. The gene calls are TRBV30 and TRBJ1-2; maybe TRBD1 (6 bases). This CDR3 is built from 16 residues. V was cut by 3 bases and J by 4 bases, with 21 bases left in between. Germline V CDR1 and CDR2: GTSNPN, SVGIG (reference sequence). CDR3 in amino acids: CAWREPQGIFFYGYTF. The CDR3 DNA follows: TGTGCCTGGAGGGAGCCACAGGGAATCTTCTTCTATGGCTACACCTTC.

A word on this clonotype: A junction end diverges from the germline sequence, so it may reflect a read error. V usage is TRBV9 and J usage is TRBJ1-1; no clear D. Germline CDR1 reads SGDLS; CDR2 reads YYNGEE. The CDR3 runs 15 residues. The CDR3 spells CASSVAPSENTEVFF. CDR3 coding DNA: TGTGCCAGCAGCGTAGCCCCGAGCGAAAACACTGAAGTTTTCTTT.

In this sample, this clonotype turned up once. This chain connects TRBV6-5 to TRBJ2-7; the D is unclear. The length of the CDR3 is 16 residues. Germline loops: CDR1 MNHEY, CDR2 SVGAGI. V lost 0 bases and J lost 2, with 14 bases in between. This chain's CDR3 is CASSYSKVTNPYEQYF. In DNA, the CDR3 is TGTGCCAGCAGTTACTCGAAGGTGACAAATCCCTACGAGCAGTACTTC.

This chain uses TRBV28 with TRBJ2-7, with D tentatively TRBD1 or TRBD2 (5 bases each). Trimming cost V 6 bases and J 5 bases, with 23 bases left between them. This CDR3 has 16 residues. The germline V gene encodes CDR1 MDHEN and CDR2 SYDVKM. This CDR3 reads CASRTMGRVSPHEQYF. Here the CDR3 DNA reads TGTGCCAGCAGGACTATGGGGCGGGTTAGTCCCCACGAGCAGTACTTC.

This chain joins TRBV20-1 and TRBJ2-7; D might be TRBD1 (6 bases). The V gene lost 6 bases and the J gene lost 2 bases, with 11 bases spanning the gap. Germline CDR1 is DFQATT and CDR2 is SNEGSKA (reference sequence). CDR3 length: 12 residues. CDR3 sequence reads: CSASGDTYEQYF. The CDR3 DNA sequence: TGCAGTGCCTCAGGGGATACCTACGAGCAGTACTTC.

This clonotype was counted only a few times. This rearrangement joins TRBV27 to TRBJ2-3, with D possibly being TRBD2 (6 bases). The germline V gene has CDR1 MNHEY and CDR2 SMNVEV (reference sequence). The CDR3 is 17 residues long. V lost 5 bases to trimming and J lost 2 bases, with 20 bases between them. The CDR3 sequence: CASSPSVGERVTDTQYF. The CDR3 DNA sequence: TGTGCCAGCAGTCCCTCTGTAGGCGAGCGGGTCACAGATACGCAGTATTTT.

The chain uses TRBV12-3 or TRBV12-4 and TRBJ2-7; no definite D call. The CDR3 is made up of 13 amino acids. Trimming took 1 base from V and 7 from J, leaving 11 bases between them. The CDR3 here is CASSLGSLEEQYF. DNA for the CDR3: TGTGCCAGCAGTTTAGGCAGCCTCGAGGAGCAGTACTTC.

Points on this clonotype: The junction differs from germline at one of its ends, possibly a read error. The rearrangement uses TRBV7-6 and TRBJ2-7; D is unclear. The CDR3 runs 15 residues. Germline CDR1 reads SGHVS; CDR2 reads FNYEAQ. Here the CDR3 reads CASSRILDQSYERYF. CDR3 DNA sequence: TGTGCCAGCAGCCGAATTCTGGACCAGTCCTACGAGCGGTACTTC.

The chain joins TRBV20-1 to TRBJ2-5; 7 bases fit TRBD1. The DNA end is more similar to TRBJ2-7, so the J call may be wrong. Germline values: CDR1 DFQATT, CDR2 SNEGSKA (reference sequence). The CDR3 has 13 amino acids. The DNA of the CDR3 is TGCAGTGCCCACTCCGGGACAGAGTACGAGCAGTACTTC. Protein: CSAHSGTEYEQYF.

V gene TRBV12-3 or TRBV12-4 combines with J gene TRBJ2-5; TRBD2 matches at 7 bases. With V trimmed by 5 bases and J by 5 bases, 17 bases remained unmatched. The CDR3 extends over 17 amino acids. CDR3 sequence reads: CASSPIIREMGGETQYF. The CDR3 region has the DNA TGTGCCAGCAGTCCCATTATTAGGGAGATGGGAGGGGAGACCCAGTACTTC.

This clonotype was observed a few times. This CDR3 reads CASSPGMTEKLFF. CDR3 DNA sequence: TGCGCCAGCAGCCCGGGGATGACTGAAAAACTGTTTTTT. J is TRBJ1-4 and V is TRBV10-1; D remains unclear. CDR1 and CDR2 from the germline V gene are WNHNN and SYGVQD (reference sequence). The CDR3 spans 13 residues. Trimming cost V 6 bases and J 7 bases, with 12 bases left between them.

Ten or more counts support this clonotype. V is TRBV7-2 and J is TRBJ2-3; D is uncertain. Trimming removed 5 bases from V and 4 bases from J, with 13 bases in between. The CDR3 is made up of 14 amino acids. The germline V gene encodes CDR1 SGHTA and CDR2 FQGNSA. CDR3 nucleotide sequence: TGTGCCAGCAGCCCTACGGTCGGCCCAGATACGCAGTATTTT. This codes for CASSPTVGPDTQYF.

This chain joins TRBV5-1 and TRBJ1-1; the D gene is possibly TRBD1 (6 bases). Germline V gene sequence: CDR1 SGHRS, CDR2 YFSETQ. V lost 4 bases to trimming and J lost 5 bases, with 15 bases between them. The CDR3 is 14 residues long. The CDR3 spells CASSLGAGRTEAFF. The CDR3 coding sequence is TGCGCCAGCAGCCTGGGGGCGGGGAGAACTGAAGCTTTCTTT.

This clonotype was found many times. The chain joins TRBV10-3 to TRBJ2-5; D not certain. Trimming removed 0 bases from V and 7 bases from J, with 12 bases in between. Germline assignment: CDR1 ENHRY and CDR2 SYGVKD. This CDR3 has 14 residues. The CDR3 nucleotides read TGTGCCATCAGTGAGTCCACCGGAGTTGTGACCCAGTACTTC. Translation: CAISESTGVVTQYF.

The chain employs TRBV5-1 and TRBJ1-2; the match to TRBD1 covers 7 bases. Germline-derived CDR1 and CDR2 are SGHRS and YFSETQ. The CDR3 is 15 residues long. V lost 4 bases, J lost 2 bases, and 8 bases stayed unmatched. The CDR3 sequence is CASSRQGTSNYGYTF. The CDR3 DNA follows: TGCGCCAGCAGCCGACAGGGAACTTCAAACTATGGCTACACCTTC.

The chain has TRBV4-1 and TRBJ2-3, with D possibly matching TRBD1 (8 bases). In germline, CDR1 is MGHRA, CDR2 YSYEKL. V lost 4 bases and J lost 3, with 23 bases in between. The CDR3 extends over 18 amino acids. The CDR3 is CASSRRGMDREGTDTQYF. CDR3 sequence (DNA): TGCGCCAGCAGCCGAAGGGGTATGGACAGGGAGGGAACAGATACGCAGTATTTT.